A single sample gave rise to the 6 T cell receptor beta chains below, sequenced in a study of control samples from healthy donors and cancer patients. TCRdb's table, derived via immunoSEQ multiplex PCR, lists solely in-frame clones and lacks some. The profile shows tens of thousands of clones, 84% of them singletons. Sequences were obtained from blood. The receptors come from a man aged 45 to 65 in good health.

The J gene is TRBJ2-1, the V gene TRBV27; perhaps TRBD2 as D (5 bases). There are 17 residues in the CDR3. Trimming removed 0 bases from V and 2 bases from J, with 14 bases in between. The germline V gene has CDR1 MNHEY and CDR2 SMNVEV (reference sequence). The CDR3 loop reads CASSLSRRTETYNEQFF. CDR3 nucleotide sequence: TGTGCCAGCAGTTTATCTAGAAGGACTGAGACCTACAATGAGCAGTTCTTC.

This chain links TRBV10-3 with TRBJ1-2; tentatively, D is TRBD1 (5 bases). Germline-derived CDR1 and CDR2 are ENHRY and SYGVKD. The CDR3 is 14 amino acids. V was shortened by 4 bases and J by 4 bases, with 13 bases between the two germline ends. CDR3 bases: TGTGCCATCAGTGTCAGGGAGGGGACCTATGGCTACACCTTC. This encodes CAISVREGTYGYTF.

The rearrangement uses TRBV2 and TRBJ1-3; 7 bases match TRBD1. CDR1 is SNHLY, CDR2 FYNNEI, per germline. The CDR3 loop spans 18 amino acids. J lost 1 base, V lost 6 bases, and 15 bases had no gene match. The CDR3 DNA follows: TGTGCCAGCAGGAAGGACAGGCCCCCGGGAGGGTCTGGAAACACCATATATTTT. Protein product: CASRKDRPPGGSGNTIYF.

V gene TRBV19 combines with J gene TRBJ2-1, with D possibly being TRBD2 (5 bases). The V end lost 6 bases, the J end lost 3 bases, and 21 bases lay between the germline ends. Looked up from germline, CDR1 is LNHDA and CDR2 is SQIVND (reference sequence). The length of the CDR3 is 17 residues. CDR3 protein: CASSSQRAGDNYNEQFF. CDR3 in DNA: TGTGCCAGTAGCTCCCAGAGGGCAGGAGATAACTACAATGAGCAGTTCTTC. Based on the CDR3 plus reference TRBV19 and TRBJ2-1, the full variable domain is DGGITQSPKYLFRKEGQNVTLSCEQNLNHDAMYWYRQDPGQGLRLIYYSQIVNDFQKGDIAEGYSVSREKKESFPLTVTSAQKNPTAFYLCASSSQRAGDNYNEQFFGPGTRLTVL.

The chain has TRBV14 and TRBJ1-2; 7 bases match TRBD1. Germline V gene sequence: CDR1 SGHDN, CDR2 FVKESK. Germline trimming cut 1 base from V and 8 bases from J; bases unmatched to any gene: 7. The CDR3 loop spans 14 amino acids. The CDR3 DNA reads as TGTGCCAGCAGCCAAGTTCACAGGGGTGACGGCTACACCTTC. Protein product: CASSQVHRGDGYTF.

V usage is TRBV7-2 and J usage is TRBJ1-3, with D uncertain. The V gene's germline CDR1 is SGHTA and CDR2 FQGNSA. Trimming removed 2 bases at V and 0 bases at J, with 8 bases between. This CDR3 contains 15 residues. The CDR3: CASSLIWGSGNTIYF. In DNA form, the CDR3 reads TGTGCCAGCAGCTTAATTTGGGGCTCTGGAAACACCATATATTTT. The full variable domain, in which reference TRBV7-2 and TRBJ1-3 provide the parts outside the CDR3, is GAGVSQSPSNKVTEKGKDVELRCDPISGHTALYWYRQSLGQGLEFLIYFQGNSAPDKSGLPSDRFSAERTGGSVSTLTIQRTQQEDSAVYLCASSLIWGSGNTIYFGEGSWLTVV.